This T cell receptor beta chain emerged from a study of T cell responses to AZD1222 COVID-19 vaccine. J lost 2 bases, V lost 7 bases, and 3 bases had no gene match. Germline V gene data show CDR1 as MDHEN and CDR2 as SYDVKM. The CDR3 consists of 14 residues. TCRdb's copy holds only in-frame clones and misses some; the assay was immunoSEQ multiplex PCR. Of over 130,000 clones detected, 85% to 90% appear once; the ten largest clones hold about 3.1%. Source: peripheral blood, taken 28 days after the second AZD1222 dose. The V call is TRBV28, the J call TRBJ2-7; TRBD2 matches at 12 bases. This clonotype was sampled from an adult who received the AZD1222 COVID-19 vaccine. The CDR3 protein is CASNPSGGAYEQYF. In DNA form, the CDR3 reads TGTGCCAGCAACCCTAGCGGGGGGGCCTACGAGCAGTACTTC.